This TCR beta chain is from a study of human T cells and chemical hapten exposure. General study points: Those TCRs sitting above 1 in 1000 frequency stayed the same with DPC sensitization. Expanded TCRs clustered into significantly more large CDR3 similarity groups than controls, the analysis revealed.

This clonotype was seen many times. Its matching antigen is unknown. The study used a library that attached unique molecular identifiers to individual cDNA molecules. TCRdb re-analysed the RACE reads in MiXCR, keeping a single row per CDR3 protein. The data contain around 380,000 distinct CDR3 sequences, approximately 5.1% of them singletons. Time point here: patch test 1, 2 weeks after DPC sensitization. Treatment of the sample: therapeutic diphenylcyclopropenone sensitization with weekly scalp DPC. V was shortened by 6 bases and J by 3 bases, with 6 bases between the two germline ends. The CDR3 extends over 11 amino acids. From germline, CDR1 is DFQATT and CDR2 SNEGSKA (reference sequence).

This specimen was whole blood, taken in connection with sensitization to the hapten diphenylcyclopropenone (DPC). V is TRBV20-1 and J is TRBJ2-1; D not certain. This TCR derives from a woman aged 45-65 years with alopecia areata. Some clones in this sample may be carry-over from other donors' samples. The DNA of the CDR3 is TGCAGTGCAAGTCTCTACAATGAGCAGTTCTTC. This encodes CSASLYNEQFF.